The entry below describes one T cell receptor (beta chain). The sample comes from a study of beta chain features in type 1 diabetes. Germline V CDR1 and CDR2: GTSNPN, SVGIG (reference sequence). There are 10 residues in the CDR3. The investigators reverse transcribed all of the isolated RNA, so they sequenced expressed TCRB transcripts. Measured with immunoSEQ multiplex PCR; TCRdb has only the in-frame clones, and not every one. Here the sample spans hundreds of thousands of clones, about 29% being singletons. The J gene is TRBJ2-7, the V gene TRBV30; 8 bases map to TRBD1. The sample comprised naive CD4+ T cells from blood. The clonotype was recovered from a man younger than 30 in good health. CDR3 protein: CAQGEYEQYF. The CDR3, as DNA: TGTGCACAGGGGGAATACGAGCAGTACTTC.